These T cell receptor beta chains were read from a single sample in a study of blood T cell repertoires in COVID-19. The table came from immunoSEQ multiplex PCR; TCRdb's copy has only in-frame clones and leaves some out. The sample yields 55,000 to 65,000 clones, 75% to 90% seen once. Source material: peripheral blood. The receptors were gathered from a man aged 25-45 years with COVID-19, enrolled during active disease. CDR3s include the opening cysteine and the closing phenylalanine or tryptophan. The order of the fields is J gene, V gene, CDR3 protein.

TRBJ1-2	TRBV5-5	CASSQELYGYTF
TRBJ2-5	TRBV19	CASSLTGFDETQYF
TRBJ1-3	TRBV28	CASSWLTGGAMTGNTIYF
TRBJ1-2	TRBV30	CAWSVRSLYGYTF
TRBJ1-4	TRBV3-1/TRBV3-2	CASSPTGGEKLFF
TRBJ1-2	TRBV10-3	CAIRNQGASYGYTF
TRBJ2-5	TRBV11-2	CASSFMETQYF
TRBJ1-2	TRBV24-1	CATSDTGTTNYGYTF
TRBJ2-7	TRBV18	CASSPGTGRNEQYF
TRBJ2-1	TRBV6-2/TRBV6-3	CASSYPAGGNEQFF
TRBJ2-6	TRBV5-1	CASSFGGAGANVLTF
TRBJ2-7	TRBV7-2	CASSTWGGYEQYF
TRBJ1-2	TRBV19	CASSSTGGPYGYTF
TRBJ2-1	TRBV4-1	CASSQGLAGGYEQFF
TRBJ2-3	TRBV9	CASSGGVRTDTQYF
TRBJ1-1	TRBV7-6	CASSLGGGRNTEAFF
TRBJ1-5	TRBV7-2	CASSLEDRNYQPQHF
TRBJ1-5	TRBV4-1	CASSQGLYSNQPQHF
TRBJ2-1	TRBV4-2	CASSQLLAVVEQFF
TRBJ2-3	TRBV7-9	CASVFWGGRITDTQYF
TRBJ1-4	TRBV28	CASSLPTGSGKEKLFF
TRBJ1-1	TRBV4-2	CASSLERGTEAFF
TRBJ2-1	TRBV18	CASSPLFSNNEQFF
TRBJ1-5	TRBV27	CASSRDRGPGSNQPQHF
TRBJ1-1	TRBV11-2	CASSPDRGLGTEAFF
TRBJ2-7	TRBV28	CASSLSPPPGQYF
TRBJ1-1	TRBV7-6	CASSLRTGGAEAFF
TRBJ1-5	TRBV28	CASSLGHMSQPQHF
TRBJ1-5	TRBV5-5	CASSLREGVSNQPQHF